The 9 T cell receptor beta chains below all came from one sample that was sequenced in a study of OX40 agonist ivuxolimab in advanced cancers. Here immunoSEQ multiplex PCR was the method, and the copy in TCRdb shows in-frame clones only, minus some. The table lists about 83,000 clones, roughly 90% of them singletons, with 0.6% to 0.9% in the top ten. The material sequenced was CD4+ or CD8+ T cells sorted from blood, taken in a trial of the OX40 agonist ivuxolimab. The receptors were sampled from an adult with an advanced solid tumor such as melanoma, head and neck, liver or kidney cancer.

This clone was detected only once. The genes are TRBV18 and TRBJ2-1; 10 bases are shared with TRBD2. The ends lost 1 base at V and 7 bases at J; junction bases unmatched: 4. This CDR3 region has 15 residues. Germline CDR1 and CDR2: KGHSH and LQKENI. The CDR3 is CASSPRAGGLNEQFF. Here the CDR3 DNA reads TGTGCCAGCTCACCACGAGCGGGGGGGCTAAATGAGCAGTTCTTC.

The chain carries TRBV5-4 and TRBJ1-2; D ambiguous. The CDR3 extends over 14 amino acids. V lost 5 bases to trimming and J lost 3 bases, with 14 bases between them. CDR1 is SGHNT and CDR2 is YYREEE in the germline V gene (reference sequence). The DNA for the CDR3 is TGTGCCAGCAGGTCCGGGCCGCAAGACTATGGCTACACCTTC. Protein product: CASRSGPQDYGYTF.

This clone occurred once. This CDR3 reads CASSRNSGTQETQYF. CDR3 coding DNA: TGTGCCAGCAGCCGTAATAGCGGGACTCAAGAGACCCAGTACTTC. The chain is built from TRBV5-4 and TRBJ2-5, with TRBD2 identical over 8 bases. V shed 4 bases, J shed 2 bases, and the junction held 7 bases outside the gene matches. This CDR3 has 15 amino acids. Germline V gene sequence: CDR1 SGHNT, CDR2 YYREEE (reference sequence).

V is TRBV18 and J is TRBJ2-5, with D possibly matching TRBD2 (6 bases). From germline, CDR1 is KGHSH and CDR2 LQKENI. Trimming took off 8 bases at V and 3 bases at J, with 13 bases between the two ends. The CDR3 has 13 amino acids. Written as DNA, the CDR3 is TGTGCCAGCACTTCTAGCGTCGAAGAGACCCAGTACTTC. Its translation: CASTSSVEETQYF.

The V call is TRBV7-2, the J call TRBJ2-1; 9 nucleotides agree with TRBD1. Per germline, CDR1 SGHTA and CDR2 FQGNSA. The CDR3 runs 17 residues. After removal of 3 bases from V and 8 bases from J, the junction contained 14 bases not matched to a gene. CDR3 amino acids: CASSLGQGVLFTYEQFF. For the CDR3, the DNA is TGTGCCAGCAGCTTGGGACAGGGCGTTCTCTTTACTTATGAGCAGTTCTTC.

This clone was observed a handful of times. The rearrangement uses TRBV7-2 and TRBJ2-2; D is unresolved. The V end was cut by 5 bases, the J end by 5 bases, with 9 bases between. Germline V gives CDR1 SGHTA, CDR2 FQGNSA. The CDR3 has 13 amino acids. DNA for the CDR3: TGTGCCAGCAGCAGAACCGGGACCGGGGAGCTGTTTTTT. As protein: CASSRTGTGELFF.

The chain links TRBV6-1 to TRBJ2-5, with TRBD1 matching over 10 bases. This CDR3 has 15 amino acids. Looked up from germline, CDR1 is MNHNS and CDR2 is SASEGT. The junction had 6 bases not matched to a gene; V was cut back by 4 bases and J by 4 bases. For the CDR3, the DNA is TGTGCCAGCAGTGTACTCGGGACAGGGGTAGAGACCCAGTACTTC. Translating it yields CASSVLGTGVETQYF.

This chain links TRBV6-5 with TRBJ2-7; 7 nucleotides line up with TRBD1. V trimming: 6 bases; J trimming: 6 bases; junction bases outside the gene matches: 2. Per the germline V gene, CDR1 is MNHEY and CDR2 is SVGAGI. The CDR3 is made up of 11 amino acids. CDR3 loop: CASSHRGEQYF. CDR3 DNA: TGTGCCAGCAGCCACAGGGGCGAGCAGTACTTC.

This chain links TRBV9 with TRBJ2-5, with TRBD2 matching 7 bases. Germline V gives CDR1 SGDLS, CDR2 YYNGEE. The junction had 5 bases not matched to a gene; V was cut back by 2 bases and J by 1 base. This CDR3 is built from 15 residues. The CDR3 here is CASSVFPSGQETQYF. In DNA, the CDR3 is TGTGCCAGCAGCGTTTTTCCTAGCGGCCAAGAGACCCAGTACTTC.